Listed below are T cell receptor beta chains from one sample, sequenced in a study of STAT5B mutations in CD4+ large granular lymphocyte leukemia. Sequencing was performed with immunoSEQ multiplex PCR; in TCRdb, only in-frame clones are kept and a portion is missing. The sample lists tens of thousands of clones; roughly 79% were seen once. The sequenced material came from CD4+ T cells from blood buffy coats. The receptor source for this set is a human donor in good health. Both conserved end residues are part of each CDR3. The D gene is left open where the match is weak. Clone size is not always given. Where it is, it says once, few, many or a class for expanded clones.

TRBV28	TRBJ2-1	TRBD2	.	CASSPGLAGGPLKQFF	TGTGCCAGCAGCCCGGGACTAGCGGGAGGGCCTTTGAAGCAGTTCTTC
TRBV18	TRBJ2-2	TRBD1	.	CASSRTGLNTGELFF	TGTGCCAGCTCACGGACAGGGTTGAACACCGGGGAGCTGTTTTTT
TRBV18	TRBJ1-5	.	.	CASSPGQFGQPQHF	TGTGCCAGCTCACCAGGGCAGTTTGGCCAGCCCCAGCATTTT
TRBV18	TRBJ2-6	TRBD1	few	CASSTTGAVSSGANVLTF	TGTGCCAGCTCTACCACAGGGGCGGTAAGCTCTGGGGCCAACGTCCTGACTTTC
TRBV5-6	TRBJ1-1	.	.	CASSRRVMNTEAFF	TGTGCCAGCAGCCGTAGGGTCATGAACACTGAAGCTTTCTTT
TRBV21-1	TRBJ2-3	.	.	CASSKAEGDTQYF	TGTGCCAGCAGCAAAGCGGAAGGAGATACGCAGTATTTT
TRBV5-4	TRBJ2-7	TRBD2	.	CASSPSSGSYVEQYF	TGTGCCAGCAGCCCCTCTAGCGGGAGCTATGTAGAGCAGTACTTC
TRBV10-2	TRBJ1-2	.	.	CASSVERSNYGYTF	TGCGCCAGCAGTGTCGAGAGGAGCAACTATGGCTACACCTTC
TRBV5-1	TRBJ2-3	.	.	CASSPVRGSDTQYF	TGCGCCAGCAGCCCGGTCAGGGGCTCAGATACGCAGTATTTT
TRBV28	TRBJ1-5	.	.	CASSFVGNQPQHF	TGTGCCAGCAGTTTCGTCGGCAATCAGCCCCAGCATTTT
TRBV18	TRBJ2-5	TRBD2	.	CASSTSSGSTSEQYF	TGTGCCAGCTCAACCTCTAGCGGGAGCACAAGTGAGCAGTACTTC
TRBV10-3	TRBJ2-2	TRBD2	few	CAISETSENTGELFF	TGTGCCATCAGTGAGACTAGCGAGAACACCGGGGAGCTGTTTTTT
TRBV28	TRBJ1-1	.	.	CASSSRQINTEAFF	TGTGCCAGCAGTTCAAGACAGATAAACACTGAAGCTTTCTTT
TRBV6-6	TRBJ2-1	.	.	CASSSGPSVANEQFF	TGTGCCAGCAGTTCAGGACCCTCTGTAGCCAATGAGCAGTTCTTC
TRBV6-1	TRBJ2-7	TRBD1	.	CASRQGVYEQYF	TGTGCCAGCAGACAGGGGGTCTACGAGCAGTACTTC
TRBV2	TRBJ2-7	.	.	CASLFTRGPSYEQYF	TGTGCCAGCCTGTTTACGAGGGGCCCGTCCTACGAGCAGTACTTC
TRBV7-2	TRBJ1-2	.	.	CASSLVVGGYTF	TGTGCCAGCAGCTTAGTAGTAGGGGGCTACACCTTC
TRBV7-3	TRBJ2-5	.	.	CASSLTAEETQYF	TGTGCCAGCAGCTTAACAGCAGAGGAGACCCAGTACTTC
TRBV28	TRBJ2-2	.	.	CASSQGLNTGELFF	TGTGCCAGCAGTCAGGGACTCAACACCGGGGAGCTGTTTTTT
TRBV7-2	TRBJ1-6	TRBD1	.	CASSPGTGGFSPLHF	TGTGCCAGCAGCCCGGGGACAGGGGGATTTTCACCCCTCCACTTT
TRBV5-5	TRBJ2-1	TRBD2	.	CASSHSGSGDNEQFF	TGTGCCAGCAGCCATAGCGGGAGCGGGGACAATGAGCAGTTCTTC
TRBV2	TRBJ2-7	.	few	CASSTTRPSSYEQYF	TGTGCCAGCAGTACGACTAGACCGAGCTCCTACGAGCAGTACTTC
TRBV7-2	TRBJ2-5	TRBD2	.	CASSLGTSRPRAQYF	TGTGCCAGCAGCTTGGGGACTAGCCGACCGCGGGCCCAGTACTTC
TRBV15	TRBJ2-3	.	.	CATSRDQRTRGGGSTDTQYF	TGTGCCACCAGCAGAGATCAGAGGACGAGGGGGGGAGGAAGCACAGATACGCAGTATTTT
TRBV18	TRBJ2-3	TRBD2	.	CASSSEIAGDLDF	TGTGCCAGCTCGTCAGAAATAGCGGGAGATCTGGATTTT
TRBV5-1	TRBJ2-3	TRBD2	once	CASSRRLANTDTQYF	TGCGCCAGCAGCCGACGACTAGCGAACACAGATACGCAGTATTTT
TRBV6-5	TRBJ1-1	.	.	CASSYSIPSGDTEAFF	TGTGCCAGCAGTTACTCGATACCATCCGGGGACACTGAAGCTTTCTTT
TRBV28	TRBJ1-2	TRBD1	.	CASSFRTGVVVNYGYTF	TGTGCCAGCAGTTTCCGGACAGGGGTGGTCGTAAACTATGGCTACACCTTC
TRBV6-5	TRBJ1-2	.	.	CASSYSHRRGYGYTF	TGTGCCAGCAGTTACTCCCACAGGCGTGGCTATGGCTACACCTTC
TRBV10-2	TRBJ1-3	.	.	CASSDFQGLSGNTIYF	TGCGCCAGCAGTGATTTCCAGGGCCTCTCTGGAAACACCATATATTTT
TRBV19	TRBJ1-5	TRBD1	.	CASSPGTAGNQPQHF	TGTGCCAGTAGTCCCGGGACAGCTGGCAATCAGCCCCAGCATTTT
TRBV7-2	TRBJ2-7	.	.	CASSLSPDSPYEQYF	TGTGCCAGCAGCTTATCGCCCGACAGTCCCTACGAGCAGTACTTC